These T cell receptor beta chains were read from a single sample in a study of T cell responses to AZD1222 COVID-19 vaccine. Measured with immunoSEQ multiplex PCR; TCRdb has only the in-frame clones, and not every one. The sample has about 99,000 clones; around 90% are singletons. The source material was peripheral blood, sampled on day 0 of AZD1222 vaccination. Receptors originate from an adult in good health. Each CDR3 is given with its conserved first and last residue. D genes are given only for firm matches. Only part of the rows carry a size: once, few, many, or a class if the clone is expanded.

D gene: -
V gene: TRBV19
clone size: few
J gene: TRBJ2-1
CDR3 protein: CASSTGTYNEQFF
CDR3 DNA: TGTGCCAGTAGTACCGGGACTTACAATGAGCAGTTCTTC

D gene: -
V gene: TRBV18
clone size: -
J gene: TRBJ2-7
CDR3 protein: CASSQGGYEQYF
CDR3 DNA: TGTGCCAGCTCCCAGGGGGGCTACGAGCAGTACTTC

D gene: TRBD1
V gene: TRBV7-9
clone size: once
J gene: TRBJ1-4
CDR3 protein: CASSWDRVGEKLFF
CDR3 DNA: TGTGCCAGCAGCTGGGACAGGGTTGGCGAAAAACTGTTTTTT

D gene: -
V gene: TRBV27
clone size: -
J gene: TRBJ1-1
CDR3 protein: CASSTQDMNTEAFF
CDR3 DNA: TGTGCCAGCAGTACACAGGATATGAACACTGAAGCTTTCTTT

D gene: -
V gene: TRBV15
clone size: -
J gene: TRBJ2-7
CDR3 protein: CATSRGGTLIYEQYF
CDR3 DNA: TGTGCCACCAGCAGGGGGGGGACACTGATCTACGAGCAGTACTTC

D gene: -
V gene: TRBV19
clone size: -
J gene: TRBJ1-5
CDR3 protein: CASSIDKNQPQHF
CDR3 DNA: TGTGCCAGTAGTATTGACAAAAATCAGCCCCAGCATTTT

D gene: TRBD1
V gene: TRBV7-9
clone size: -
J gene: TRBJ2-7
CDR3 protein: CASSQGTGGINEQYF
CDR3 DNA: TGTGCCAGCAGCCAGGGGACAGGGGGCATCAACGAGCAGTACTTC

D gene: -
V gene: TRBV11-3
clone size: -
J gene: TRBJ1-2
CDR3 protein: CASSFGTGGEGYTF
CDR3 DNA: TGTGCCAGCAGCTTTGGGACGGGCGGCGAGGGCTACACCTTC

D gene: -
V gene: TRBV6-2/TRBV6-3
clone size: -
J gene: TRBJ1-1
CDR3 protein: CASSSPGVTEAFF
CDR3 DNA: TGTGCCAGCAGTTCCCCGGGGGTCACTGAAGCTTTCTTT

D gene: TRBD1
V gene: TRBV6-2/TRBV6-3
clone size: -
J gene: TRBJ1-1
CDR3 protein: CASSYPEQGYTEAFF
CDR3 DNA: TGTGCCAGCAGTTACCCTGAACAGGGGTACACTGAAGCTTTCTTT

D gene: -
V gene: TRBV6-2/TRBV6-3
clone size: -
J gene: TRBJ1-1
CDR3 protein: CASSYPRAQAEAFF
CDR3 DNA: TGTGCCAGCAGTTACCCCAGGGCACAGGCTGAAGCTTTCTTT

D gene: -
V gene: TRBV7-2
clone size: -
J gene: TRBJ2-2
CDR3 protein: CASSPATNTGELFF
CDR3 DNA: TGTGCCAGCAGCCCGGCTACGAACACCGGGGAGCTGTTTTTT

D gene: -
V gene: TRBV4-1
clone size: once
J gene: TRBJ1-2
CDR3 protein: CASRQGQNYGYTF
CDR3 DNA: TGCGCCAGCAGGCAGGGACAAAACTATGGCTACACCTTC

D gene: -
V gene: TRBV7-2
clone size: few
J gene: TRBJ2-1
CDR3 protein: CASSPGLVGEQFF
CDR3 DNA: TGTGCCAGCAGCCCCGGCCTAGTTGGTGAGCAGTTCTTC

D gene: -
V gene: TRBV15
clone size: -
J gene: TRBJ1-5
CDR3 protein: CATSRDLGEDRPQHF
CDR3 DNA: TGTGCCACCAGCAGAGATCTGGGGGAAGACAGGCCCCAGCATTTT

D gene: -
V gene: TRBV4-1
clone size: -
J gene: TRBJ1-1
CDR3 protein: CASSQDLEGGTEAFF
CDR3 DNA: TGCGCCAGCAGCCAAGATCTTGAGGGTGGGACTGAAGCTTTCTTT

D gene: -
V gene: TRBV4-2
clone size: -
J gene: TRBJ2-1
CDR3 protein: CASSQGYNEQFF
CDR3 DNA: TGTGCCAGCAGCCAGGGATACAATGAGCAGTTCTTC

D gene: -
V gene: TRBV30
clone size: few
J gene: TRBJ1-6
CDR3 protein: CAWMGRTGSPLHF
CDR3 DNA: TGTGCCTGGATGGGGCGCACGGGATCACCCCTCCACTTT

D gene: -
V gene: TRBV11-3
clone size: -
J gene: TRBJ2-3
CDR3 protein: CASSLGSRSTDTQYF
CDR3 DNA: TGTGCCAGCAGCTTAGGTAGTCGGAGCACAGATACGCAGTATTTT

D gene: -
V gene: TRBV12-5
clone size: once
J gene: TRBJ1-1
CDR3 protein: CASGPQGNTEAFF
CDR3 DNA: TGTGCTAGTGGCCCACAGGGCAACACTGAAGCTTTCTTT